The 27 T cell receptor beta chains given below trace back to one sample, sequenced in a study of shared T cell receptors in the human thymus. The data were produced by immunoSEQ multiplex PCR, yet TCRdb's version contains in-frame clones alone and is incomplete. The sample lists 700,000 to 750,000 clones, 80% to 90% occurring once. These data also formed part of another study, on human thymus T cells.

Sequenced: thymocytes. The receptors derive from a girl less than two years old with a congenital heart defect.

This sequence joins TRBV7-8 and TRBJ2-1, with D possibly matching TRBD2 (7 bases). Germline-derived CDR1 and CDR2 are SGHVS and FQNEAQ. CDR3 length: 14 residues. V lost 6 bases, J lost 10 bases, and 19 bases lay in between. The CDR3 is CASRVGGGAGEQFF. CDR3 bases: TGTGCCAGCAGGGTAGGAGGGGGGGCCGGGGAGCAGTTCTTC.

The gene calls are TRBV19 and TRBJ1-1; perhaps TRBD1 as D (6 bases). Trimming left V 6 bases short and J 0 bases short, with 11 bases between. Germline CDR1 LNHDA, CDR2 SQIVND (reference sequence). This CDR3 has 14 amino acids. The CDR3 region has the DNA TGTGCCAGTAGGAACAGGGCGTTGAACACTGAAGCTTTCTTT. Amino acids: CASRNRALNTEAFF.

The CDR3 region is CASSGGRATGELFF. The DNA of the CDR3 is TGTGCCAGCAGCGGAGGGAGGGCCACCGGGGAGCTGTTTTTT. This rearrangement joins TRBV5-4 to TRBJ2-2; 7 bases are a match to TRBD2. Germline CDR1 is SGHNT and CDR2 is YYREEE (reference sequence). The CDR3 has 14 amino acids. With 4 bases clipped from V and 4 bases from J, the junction kept 4 bases outside the gene matches.

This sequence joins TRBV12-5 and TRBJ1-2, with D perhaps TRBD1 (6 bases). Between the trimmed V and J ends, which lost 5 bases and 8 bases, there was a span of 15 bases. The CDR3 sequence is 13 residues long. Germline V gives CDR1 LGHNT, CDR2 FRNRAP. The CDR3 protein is CASGPGQPGGYTF. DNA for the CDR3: TGTGCTAGTGGTCCCGGACAGCCGGGGGGCTACACCTTC.

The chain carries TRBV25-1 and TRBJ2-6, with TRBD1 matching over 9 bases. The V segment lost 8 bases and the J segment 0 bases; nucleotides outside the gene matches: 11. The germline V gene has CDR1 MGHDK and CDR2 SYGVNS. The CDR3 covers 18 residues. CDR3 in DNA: TGTGCCAGCCAAGTGGGGGGACAGGGACCCTCTGGGGCCAACGTCCTGACTTTC. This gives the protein CASQVGGQGPSGANVLTF.

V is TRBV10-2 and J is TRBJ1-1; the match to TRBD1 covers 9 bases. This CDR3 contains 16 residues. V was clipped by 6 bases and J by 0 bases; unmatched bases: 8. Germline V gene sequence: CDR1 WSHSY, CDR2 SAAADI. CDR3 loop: CASRRGQGLMNTEAFF. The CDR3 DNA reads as TGCGCCAGCAGGCGGGGACAGGGTCTTATGAACACTGAAGCTTTCTTT.

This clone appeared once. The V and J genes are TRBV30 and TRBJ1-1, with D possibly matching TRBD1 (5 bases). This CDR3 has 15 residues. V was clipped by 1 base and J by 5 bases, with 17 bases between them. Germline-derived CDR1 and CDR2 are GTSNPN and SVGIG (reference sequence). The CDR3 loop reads CAWSADGEGLTEAFF. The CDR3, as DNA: TGTGCCTGGAGTGCGGATGGGGAGGGACTTACTGAAGCTTTCTTT.

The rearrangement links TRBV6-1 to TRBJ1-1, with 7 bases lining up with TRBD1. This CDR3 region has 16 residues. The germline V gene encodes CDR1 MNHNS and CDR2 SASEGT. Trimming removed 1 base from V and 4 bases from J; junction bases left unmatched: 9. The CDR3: CASSEVSSGGRTEAFF. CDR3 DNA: TGTGCCAGCAGTGAAGTGTCTTCAGGGGGTCGCACTGAAGCTTTCTTT.

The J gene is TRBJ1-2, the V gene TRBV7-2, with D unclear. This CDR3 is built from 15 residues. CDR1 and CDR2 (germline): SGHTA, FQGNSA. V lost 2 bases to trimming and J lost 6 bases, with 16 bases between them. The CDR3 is CASSLSARPEDGYTF. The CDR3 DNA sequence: TGTGCCAGCAGCTTAAGCGCCCGACCAGAGGATGGCTACACCTTC.

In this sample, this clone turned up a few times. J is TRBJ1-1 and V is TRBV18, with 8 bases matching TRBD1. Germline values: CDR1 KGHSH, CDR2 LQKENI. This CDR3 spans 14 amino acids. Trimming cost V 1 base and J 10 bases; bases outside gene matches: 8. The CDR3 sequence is CASSPREQGASAFF. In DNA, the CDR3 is TGTGCCAGCTCACCACGCGAGCAGGGGGCATCAGCTTTCTTT.

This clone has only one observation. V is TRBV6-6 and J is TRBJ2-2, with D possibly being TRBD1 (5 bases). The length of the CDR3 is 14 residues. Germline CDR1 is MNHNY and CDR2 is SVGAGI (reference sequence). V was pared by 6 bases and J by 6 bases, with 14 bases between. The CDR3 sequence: CASRTSQGPGELFF. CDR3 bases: TGTGCCAGCAGGACCAGCCAGGGCCCCGGGGAGCTGTTTTTT.

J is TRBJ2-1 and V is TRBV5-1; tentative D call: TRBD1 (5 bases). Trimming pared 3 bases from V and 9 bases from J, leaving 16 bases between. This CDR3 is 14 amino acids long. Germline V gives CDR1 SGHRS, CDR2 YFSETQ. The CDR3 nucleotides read TGCGCCAGCAGCTCCGAGTGCCAGGGTACTGAGCAGTTCTTC. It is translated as CASSSECQGTEQFF.

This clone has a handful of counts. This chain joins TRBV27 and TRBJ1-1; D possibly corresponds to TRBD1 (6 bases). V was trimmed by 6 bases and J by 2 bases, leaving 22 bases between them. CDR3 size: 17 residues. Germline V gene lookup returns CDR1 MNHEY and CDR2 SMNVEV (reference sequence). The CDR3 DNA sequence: TGTGCCAGCAGAACGGAGGGGGGGCCAGAACAAAACACTGAAGCTTTCTTT. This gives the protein CASRTEGGPEQNTEAFF.

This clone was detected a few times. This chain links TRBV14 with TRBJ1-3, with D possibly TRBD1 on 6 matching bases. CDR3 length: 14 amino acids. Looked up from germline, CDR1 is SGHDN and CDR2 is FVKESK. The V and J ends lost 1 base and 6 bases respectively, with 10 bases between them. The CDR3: CASSQVQGANTIYF. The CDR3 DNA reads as TGTGCCAGCAGCCAAGTACAGGGAGCAAACACCATATATTTT.

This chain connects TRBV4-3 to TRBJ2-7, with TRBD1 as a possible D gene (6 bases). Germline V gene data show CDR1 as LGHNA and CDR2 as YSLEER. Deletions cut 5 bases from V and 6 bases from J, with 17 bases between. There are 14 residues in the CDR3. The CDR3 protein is CASSDVRGLGEQYF. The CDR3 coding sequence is TGCGCCAGCAGCGACGTAAGGGGGTTGGGCGAGCAGTACTTC.

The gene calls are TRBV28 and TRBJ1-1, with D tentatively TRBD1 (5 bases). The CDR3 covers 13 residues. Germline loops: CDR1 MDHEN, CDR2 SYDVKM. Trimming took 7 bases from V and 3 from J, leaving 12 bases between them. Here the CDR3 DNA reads TGTGCCAGCACGAGCCAAGGGGACACTGAAGCTTTCTTT. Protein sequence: CASTSQGDTEAFF. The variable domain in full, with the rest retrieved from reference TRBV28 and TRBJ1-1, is DVKVTQSSRYLVKRTGEKVFLECVQDMDHENMFWYRQDPGLGLRLIYFSYDVKMKEKGDIPEGYSVSREKKERFSLILESASTNQTSMYLCASTSQGDTEAFFGQGTRLTVV.

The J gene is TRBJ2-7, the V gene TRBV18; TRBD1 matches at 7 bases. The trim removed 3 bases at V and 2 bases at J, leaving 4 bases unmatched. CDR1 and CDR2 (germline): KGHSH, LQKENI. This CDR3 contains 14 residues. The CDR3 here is CASSPRGLTYEQYF. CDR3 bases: TGTGCCAGCTCACCTAGGGGGCTTACCTACGAGCAGTACTTC.

The CDR3 DNA reads TGCAGCGTCACCCTACAGGGATTGGTCTATGGCTACACCTTC. Translated: CSVTLQGLVYGYTF. V and J are TRBV29-1 and TRBJ1-2; D may be TRBD1 (6 bases). This CDR3 has 14 residues. The germline V gene encodes CDR1 SQVTM and CDR2 ANQGSEA. Trimming took 6 bases from V and 4 from J, leaving 18 bases between them.

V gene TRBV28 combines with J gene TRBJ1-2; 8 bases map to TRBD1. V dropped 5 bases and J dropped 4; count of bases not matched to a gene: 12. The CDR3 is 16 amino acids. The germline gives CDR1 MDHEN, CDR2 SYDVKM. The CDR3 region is CASSIGQGLTSYGYTF. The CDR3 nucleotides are TGTGCCAGCAGTATCGGACAGGGACTAACCTCCTATGGCTACACCTTC.

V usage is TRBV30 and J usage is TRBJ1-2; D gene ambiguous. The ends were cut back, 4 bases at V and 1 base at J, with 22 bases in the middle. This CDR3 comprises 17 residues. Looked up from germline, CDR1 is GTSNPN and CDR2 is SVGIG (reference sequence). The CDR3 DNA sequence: TGTGCCTGGAATCGACCTGGACTGAGGCGGTTTAACTATGGCTACACCTTC. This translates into CAWNRPGLRRFNYGYTF.

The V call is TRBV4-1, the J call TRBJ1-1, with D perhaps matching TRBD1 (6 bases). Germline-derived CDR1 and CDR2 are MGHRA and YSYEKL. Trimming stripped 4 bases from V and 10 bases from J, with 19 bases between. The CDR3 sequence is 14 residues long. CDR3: CASSRTGSQTGAFF. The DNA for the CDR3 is TGCGCCAGCAGCCGAACAGGGAGCCAAACCGGAGCTTTCTTT.

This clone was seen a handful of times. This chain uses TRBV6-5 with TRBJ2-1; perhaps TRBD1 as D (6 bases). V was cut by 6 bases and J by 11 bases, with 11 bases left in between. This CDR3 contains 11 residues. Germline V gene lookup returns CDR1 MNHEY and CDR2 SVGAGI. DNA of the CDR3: TGTGCCAGCAGATTCGGACAGCAGCAGTTCTTC. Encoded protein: CASRFGQQQFF.

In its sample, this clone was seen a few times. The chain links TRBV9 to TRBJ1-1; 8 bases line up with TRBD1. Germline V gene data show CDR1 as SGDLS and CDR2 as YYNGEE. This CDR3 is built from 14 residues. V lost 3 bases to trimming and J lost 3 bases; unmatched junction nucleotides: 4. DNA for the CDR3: TGTGCCAGCAGCGCAATGGACAGGGACACTGAAGCTTTCTTT. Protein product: CASSAMDRDTEAFF.

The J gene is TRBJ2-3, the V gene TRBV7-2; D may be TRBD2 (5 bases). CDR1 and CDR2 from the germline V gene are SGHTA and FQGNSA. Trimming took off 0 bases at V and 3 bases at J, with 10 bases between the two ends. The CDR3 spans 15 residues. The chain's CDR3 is CASSLAEGYTDTQYF. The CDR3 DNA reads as TGTGCCAGCAGCTTAGCTGAGGGTTATACAGATACGCAGTATTTT.

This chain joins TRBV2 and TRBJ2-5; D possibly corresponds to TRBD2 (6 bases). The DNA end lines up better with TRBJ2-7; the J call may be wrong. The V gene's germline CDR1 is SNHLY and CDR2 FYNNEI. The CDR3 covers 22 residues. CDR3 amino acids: CASSEGWTFGVPDSWRVYEQYF. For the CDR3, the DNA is TGTGCCAGCAGTGAAGGGTGGACTTTTGGCGTTCCCGACAGTTGGAGGGTCTACGAGCAGTACTTC.

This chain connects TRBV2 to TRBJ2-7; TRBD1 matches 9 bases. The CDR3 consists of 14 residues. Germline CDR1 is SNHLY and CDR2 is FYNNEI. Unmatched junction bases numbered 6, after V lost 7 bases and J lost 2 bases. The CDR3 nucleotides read TGTGCCAGCACCGAGGACAGGGGCGCCTACGAGCAGTACTTC. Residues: CASTEDRGAYEQYF.

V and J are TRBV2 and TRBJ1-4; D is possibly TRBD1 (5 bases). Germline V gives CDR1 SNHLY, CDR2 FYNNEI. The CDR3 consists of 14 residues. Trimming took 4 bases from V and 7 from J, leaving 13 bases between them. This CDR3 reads CASSGEAGSEKLFF. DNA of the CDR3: TGTGCCAGCAGTGGGGAGGCAGGGAGTGAAAAACTGTTTTTT. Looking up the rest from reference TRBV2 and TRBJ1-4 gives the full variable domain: EPEVTQTPSHQVTQMGQEVILRCVPISNHLYFYWYRQILGQKVEFLVSFYNNEISEKSEIFDDQFSVERPDGSNFTLKIRSTKLEDSAMYFCASSGEAGSEKLFFGSGTQLSVL.